This entry describes one TCR beta chain. Ten or more counts support this clonotype. Its antigen is not yet known. It has no much larger one-base neighbor in the sample; base qualities were not kept. The data stem from a study of human T cells and chemical hapten exposure listed by TCRdb under 2021. General notes on the study: For sensitization, 2% DPC in acetone was applied to a roughly 2 cm by roughly 2 cm area of upper inner arm skin. For every blood RNA sample, sequencing covered both the TCR alpha and TCR beta chains. Libraries were pooled for sequencing, and variation in per-sample TCR yields was attributed mainly to small differences in library volumes within the pool. Twenty-nine alopecia patients provided blood for TCR sequencing at one to four time points (pre-sensitization, 2, 6 and 24 weeks). Throughout the approximately 26-week study period, patients were also given weekly therapeutic DPC doses on the scalp. Patch tests used Finn chambers with 0.01% DPC on the upper back, scored after 6 days by International Contact Dermatitis Research Group standards. Blood was sampled from patients pre-sensitization (week 0) and at 2, 6 and about 24 weeks after DPC sensitization. Most of the patients in the cohort were female, and the cohort covered alopecia areata with under or over 50% scalp involvement, alopecia totalis and alopecia universalis. The study tracked peripheral blood TCR repertoire changes in vivo during primary and secondary sensitization to the hapten diphenylcyclopropenone (DPC) in alopecia patients. Overall study outcomes, separate from this receptor: Compared with pre-sensitization or healthy control sets, expanded TCRs formed significantly more large CDR3 similarity clusters, which is consistent with antigen-driven responses. Repeated subsampling changed both the strength of the expansion versus patch-test correlation and the threshold at which that correlation became significant. The number of TCRs above 1 in 1000 frequency did not change with DPC sensitization; there was no evidence of global repertoire structure alterations. All patients had alopecia, a presumed autoimmune disease, so their immune response might differ from that of healthy individuals. Patch test score correlated positively with the number of PT1 expanded TCRs, reaching significance at thresholds 8, 16 and 32 but not at 4.

In the paper's terms, the time point label means: patch test 1, 2 weeks after DPC sensitization. The treatment or condition label, read with the paper, signifies: therapeutic diphenylcyclopropenone sensitization with weekly scalp DPC. Unfractionated whole blood was collected in Tempus Blood RNA tubes, and total RNA was extracted from that blood. At each patch-test visit, blood was drawn before the patch test was applied. Eligible patients were aged 18 to 70, diagnosed with alopecia, deemed suitable for DPC therapy, and excluded if pregnant. Receptor amplification or capture employed RACE. Sequencing instrument: NextSeq 500. Library preparation attached unique molecular identifiers to individual cDNA molecules for quantitative, reproducible TCR counting. Processing in the source paper ran as follows. Samples had a median of about 96,000 TCRs, with a range from roughly 20,000 to 700,000. The Decombinator software suite was used to annotate V, J and CDR3 in the TCR reads. For the PS versus PT1 abundance plots, all samples were subsampled to the same number of TCRs (28,000). TCRs were defined as expanded if absent before sensitization and observed at least eight times at the 2-week time point. TCRdb ran its own pipeline on the public reads, namely fastp trimming at Q25 and MiXCR clone calling, and kept in-frame beta chains. CDR3 protein sequences are deduplicated, and each keeps its most common genes and DNA. TCRdb, rather than the study authors, made the V and J calls. This sample is represented by 42,000 or so distinct CDR3 sequences; under 4.5% of them were singletons. The ten largest clones add up to 20% to 30% of the sample.

Material: whole blood, obtained in connection with sensitization to the hapten diphenylcyclopropenone (DPC). This TCR derives from a middle-aged man with alopecia areata. Some clones in this sample may be carry-over from other donors' samples.

The CDR3 is CASSYEGGRGYTF. The DNA reads TGTGCCAGCAGTTACGAGGGGGGGCGAGGCTACACCTTC. The rearranged chain carries TRBV6-5 and TRBJ1-2, with a tentative D gene TRBD1 over 6 matching bases. The CDR3 numbers 13 residues from cysteine through phenylalanine. The sequence is cut down to CDR3 DNA, 39 bases in frame from base 1. CDR1 MNHEY and CDR2 SVGAGI are derived from the germline V gene. The germline ends are 12 bases apart after V is trimmed by 2 bases and J by 8 bases.